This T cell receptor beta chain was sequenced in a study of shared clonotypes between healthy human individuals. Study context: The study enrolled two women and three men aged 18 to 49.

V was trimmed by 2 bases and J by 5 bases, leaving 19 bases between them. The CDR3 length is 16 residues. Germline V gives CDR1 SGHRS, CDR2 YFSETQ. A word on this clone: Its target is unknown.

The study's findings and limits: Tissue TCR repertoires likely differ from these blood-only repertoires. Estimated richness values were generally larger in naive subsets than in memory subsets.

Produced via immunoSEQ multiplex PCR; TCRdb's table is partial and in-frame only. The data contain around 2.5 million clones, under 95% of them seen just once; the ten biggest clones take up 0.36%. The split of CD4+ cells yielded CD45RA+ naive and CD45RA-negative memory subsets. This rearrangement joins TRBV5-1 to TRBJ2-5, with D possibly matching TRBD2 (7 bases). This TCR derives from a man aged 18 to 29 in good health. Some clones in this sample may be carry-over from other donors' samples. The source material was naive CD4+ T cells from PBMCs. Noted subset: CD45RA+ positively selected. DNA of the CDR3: TGCGCCAGCAGCTTCGAGTCCGCGGGGGCGGGGGAGACCCAGTACTTC. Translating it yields CASSFESAGAGETQYF.